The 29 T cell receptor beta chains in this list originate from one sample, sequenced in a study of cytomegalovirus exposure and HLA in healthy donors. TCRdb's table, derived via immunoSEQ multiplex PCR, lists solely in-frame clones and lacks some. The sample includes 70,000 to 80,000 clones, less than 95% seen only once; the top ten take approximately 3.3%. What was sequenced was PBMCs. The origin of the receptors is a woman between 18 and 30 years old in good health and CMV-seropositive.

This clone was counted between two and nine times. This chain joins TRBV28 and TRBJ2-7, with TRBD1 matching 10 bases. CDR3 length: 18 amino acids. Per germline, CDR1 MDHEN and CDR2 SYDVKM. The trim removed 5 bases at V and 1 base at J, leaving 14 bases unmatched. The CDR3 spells CASSPLTGGDLRSYEQYF. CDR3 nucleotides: TGTGCCAGCAGTCCCCTGACAGGGGGCGATCTTCGGTCCTACGAGCAGTACTTC.

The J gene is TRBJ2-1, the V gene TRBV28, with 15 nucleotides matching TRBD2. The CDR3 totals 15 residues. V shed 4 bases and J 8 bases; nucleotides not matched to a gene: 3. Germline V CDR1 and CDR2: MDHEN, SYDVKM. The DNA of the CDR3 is TGTGCCAGCAGTTCGGGACTAGCGGGGGGCCATGAGCAGTTCTTC. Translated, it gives CASSSGLAGGHEQFF. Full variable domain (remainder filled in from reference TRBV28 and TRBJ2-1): DVKVTQSSRYLVKRTGEKVFLECVQDMDHENMFWYRQDPGLGLRLIYFSYDVKMKEKGDIPEGYSVSREKKERFSLILESASTNQTSMYLCASSSGLAGGHEQFFGPGTRLTVL.

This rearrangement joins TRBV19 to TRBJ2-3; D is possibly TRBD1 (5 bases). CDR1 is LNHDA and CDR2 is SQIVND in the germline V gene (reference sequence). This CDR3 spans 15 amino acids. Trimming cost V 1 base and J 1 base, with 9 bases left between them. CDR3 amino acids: CASSIAVRGTDTQYF. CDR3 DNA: TGTGCCAGTAGTATAGCGGTCAGGGGCACAGATACGCAGTATTTT.

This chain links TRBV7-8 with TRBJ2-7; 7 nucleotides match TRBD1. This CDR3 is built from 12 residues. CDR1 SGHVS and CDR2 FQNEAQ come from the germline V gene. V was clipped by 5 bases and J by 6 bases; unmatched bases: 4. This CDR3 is CASSPDRAEQYF. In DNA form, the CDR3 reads TGTGCCAGCAGCCCTGACAGGGCCGAGCAGTACTTC.

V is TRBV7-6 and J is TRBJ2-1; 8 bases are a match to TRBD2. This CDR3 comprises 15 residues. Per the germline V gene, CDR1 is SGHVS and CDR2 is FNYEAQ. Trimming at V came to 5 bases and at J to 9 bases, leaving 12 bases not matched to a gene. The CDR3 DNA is TGTGCCAGCAGCACCGGGAGGGGACTCCCCAGTGAGCAGTTCTTC. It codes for CASSTGRGLPSEQFF.

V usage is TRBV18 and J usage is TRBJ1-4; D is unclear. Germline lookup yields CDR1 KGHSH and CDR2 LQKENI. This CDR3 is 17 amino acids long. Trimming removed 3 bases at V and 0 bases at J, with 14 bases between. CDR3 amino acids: CASSPRHQFATNEKLFF. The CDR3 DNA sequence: TGTGCCAGCTCACCGAGACATCAGTTTGCAACTAATGAAAAACTGTTTTTT.

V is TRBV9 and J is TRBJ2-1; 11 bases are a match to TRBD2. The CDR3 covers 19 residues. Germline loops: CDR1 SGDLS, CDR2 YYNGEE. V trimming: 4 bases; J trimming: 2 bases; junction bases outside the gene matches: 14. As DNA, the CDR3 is TGTGCCAGCAGCTACACGGCGGGCGCTAGCGGGAGGACCTACAATGAGCAGTTCTTC. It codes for CASSYTAGASGRTYNEQFF.

CDR3 loop: CATSRGGRGVDGYTF. In nucleotides, the CDR3 is TGTGCCACCAGCAGAGGGGGCAGGGGCGTCGATGGCTACACCTTC. The chain links TRBV15 to TRBJ1-2; weak D call: TRBD1 (6 bases). Germline lookup yields CDR1 LNHNV and CDR2 YYDKDF (reference sequence). The CDR3 has 15 residues. V dropped 1 base and J dropped 6 bases, with 15 bases sitting between them.

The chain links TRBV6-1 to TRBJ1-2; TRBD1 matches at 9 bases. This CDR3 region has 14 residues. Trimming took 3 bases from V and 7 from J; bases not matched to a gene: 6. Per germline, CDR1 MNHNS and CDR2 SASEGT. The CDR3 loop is CASSDGQGIGGYTF. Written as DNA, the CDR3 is TGTGCCAGCAGTGACGGACAGGGGATCGGTGGCTACACCTTC.

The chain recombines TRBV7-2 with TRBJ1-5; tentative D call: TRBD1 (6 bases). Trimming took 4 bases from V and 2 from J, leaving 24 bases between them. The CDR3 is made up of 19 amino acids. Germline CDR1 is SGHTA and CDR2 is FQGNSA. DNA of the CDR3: TGTGCCAGCAGCTCGATACACCATCGGGGGGCTGGAGGCAATCAGCCCCAGCATTTT. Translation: CASSSIHHRGAGGNQPQHF.

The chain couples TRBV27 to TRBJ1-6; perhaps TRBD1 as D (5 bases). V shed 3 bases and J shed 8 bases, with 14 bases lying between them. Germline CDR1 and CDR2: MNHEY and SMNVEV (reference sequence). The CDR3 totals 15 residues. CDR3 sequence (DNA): TGTGCCAGCAGTTTTAAAGGAGGGGAATATTCACCCCTCCACTTT. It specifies CASSFKGGEYSPLHF.

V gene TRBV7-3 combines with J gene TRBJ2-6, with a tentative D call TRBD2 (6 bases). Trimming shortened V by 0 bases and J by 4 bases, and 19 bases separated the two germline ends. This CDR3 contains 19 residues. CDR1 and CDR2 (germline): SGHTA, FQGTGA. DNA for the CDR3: TGTGCCAGCAGCTTAACGTCCGGGTGGCGGGGTTCGGGGGCCAACGTCCTGACTTTC. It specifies CASSLTSGWRGSGANVLTF.

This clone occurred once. In DNA, the CDR3 is TGTGCCAGCAGCTTAGGGCTGGGTCAGGGATCCTATGGCTACACCTTC. This encodes CASSLGLGQGSYGYTF. The V call is TRBV7-9, the J call TRBJ1-2; a weak D match, TRBD1 (5 bases). CDR1 is SEHNR, CDR2 FQNEAQ, per germline (reference sequence). Deletions cut 1 base from V and 4 bases from J, with 16 bases between. The CDR3 covers 16 residues.

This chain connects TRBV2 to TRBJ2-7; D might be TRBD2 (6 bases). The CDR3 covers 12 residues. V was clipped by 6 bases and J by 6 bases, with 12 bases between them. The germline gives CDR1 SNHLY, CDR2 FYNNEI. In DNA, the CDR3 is TGTGCCAGCAGGGACCGGGGGACCGAGCAGTACTTC. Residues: CASRDRGTEQYF. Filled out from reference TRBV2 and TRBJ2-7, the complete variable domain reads EPEVTQTPSHQVTQMGQEVILRCVPISNHLYFYWYRQILGQKVEFLVSFYNNEISEKSEIFDDQFSVERPDGSNFTLKIRSTKLEDSAMYFCASRDRGTEQYFGPGTRLTVT.

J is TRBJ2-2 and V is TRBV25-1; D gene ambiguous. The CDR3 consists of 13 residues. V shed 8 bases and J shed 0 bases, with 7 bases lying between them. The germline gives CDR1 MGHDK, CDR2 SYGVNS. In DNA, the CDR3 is TGTGCCAGCGGCGGTCCGAACACCGGGGAGCTGTTTTTT. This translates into CASGGPNTGELFF.

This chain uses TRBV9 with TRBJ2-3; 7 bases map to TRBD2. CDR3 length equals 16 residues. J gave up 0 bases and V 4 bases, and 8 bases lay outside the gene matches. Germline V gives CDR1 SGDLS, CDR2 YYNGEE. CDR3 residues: CASSLTGGSSTDTQYF. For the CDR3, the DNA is TGTGCCAGCAGCCTCACGGGGGGATCTAGCACAGATACGCAGTATTTT.

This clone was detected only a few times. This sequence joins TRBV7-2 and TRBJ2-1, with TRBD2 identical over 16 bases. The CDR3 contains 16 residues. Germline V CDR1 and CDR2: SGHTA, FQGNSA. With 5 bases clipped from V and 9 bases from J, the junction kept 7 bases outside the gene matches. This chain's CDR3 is CASSRLGTSGGGEQFF. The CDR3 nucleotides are TGTGCCAGCAGCAGGTTGGGGACTAGCGGGGGGGGTGAGCAGTTCTTC. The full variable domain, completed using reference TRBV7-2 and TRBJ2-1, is GAGVSQSPSNKVTEKGKDVELRCDPISGHTALYWYRQSLGQGLEFLIYFQGNSAPDKSGLPSDRFSAERTGGSVSTLTIQRTQQEDSAVYLCASSRLGTSGGGEQFFGPGTRLTVL.

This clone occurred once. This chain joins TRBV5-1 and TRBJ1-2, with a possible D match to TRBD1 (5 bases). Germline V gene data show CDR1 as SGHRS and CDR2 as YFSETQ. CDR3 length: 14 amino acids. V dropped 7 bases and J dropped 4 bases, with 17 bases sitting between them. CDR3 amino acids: CASSKGDDSYGYTF. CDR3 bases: TGCGCCAGCTCAAAAGGTGACGACAGCTATGGCTACACCTTC. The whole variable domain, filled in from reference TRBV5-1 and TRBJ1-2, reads KAGVTQTPRYLIKTRGQQVTLSCSPISGHRSVSWYQQTPGQGLQFLFEYFSETQRNKGNFPGRFSGRQFSNSRSEMNVSTLELGDSALYLCASSKGDDSYGYTFGSGTRLTVV.

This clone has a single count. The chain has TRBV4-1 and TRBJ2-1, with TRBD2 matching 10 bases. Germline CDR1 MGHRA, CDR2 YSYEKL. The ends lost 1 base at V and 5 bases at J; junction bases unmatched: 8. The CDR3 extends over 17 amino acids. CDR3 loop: CASSQGPSGRFHNEQFF. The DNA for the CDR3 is TGCGCCAGCAGCCAAGGGCCTAGCGGGAGATTTCACAATGAGCAGTTCTTC.

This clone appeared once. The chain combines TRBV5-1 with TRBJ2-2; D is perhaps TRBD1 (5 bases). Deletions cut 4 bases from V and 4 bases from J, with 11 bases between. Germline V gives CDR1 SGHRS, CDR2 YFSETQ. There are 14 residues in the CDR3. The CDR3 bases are TGCGCCAGCAGCCAGGGATGGCTCACCGGGGAGCTGTTTTTT. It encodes CASSQGWLTGELFF.

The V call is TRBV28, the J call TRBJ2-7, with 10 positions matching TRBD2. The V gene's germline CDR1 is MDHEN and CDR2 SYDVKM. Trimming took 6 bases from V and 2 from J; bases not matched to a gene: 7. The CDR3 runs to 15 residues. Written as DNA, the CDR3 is TGTGCCAGCAGCCGAACTAGCGGGGCGACCTACGAGCAGTACTTC. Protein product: CASSRTSGATYEQYF.

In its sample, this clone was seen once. DNA of the CDR3: TGTGCCAGCAGCCCAAGGGGGCTCAGACTAGCGGGAGAGGCAGATACGCAGTATTTT. Its translation is CASSPRGLRLAGEADTQYF. The V and J genes are TRBV7-2 and TRBJ2-3; TRBD2 aligns across 12 bases. CDR1 is SGHTA, CDR2 FQGNSA, per germline. This CDR3 spans 19 amino acids. Trimming cost V 5 bases and J 4 bases; bases outside gene matches: 16.

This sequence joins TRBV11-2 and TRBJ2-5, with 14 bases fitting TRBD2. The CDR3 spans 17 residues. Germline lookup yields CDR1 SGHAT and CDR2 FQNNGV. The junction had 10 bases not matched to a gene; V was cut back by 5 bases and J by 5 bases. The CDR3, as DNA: TGTGCCAGCAGCCCAGTTGGGACTAGCGGGGGCGGGGAGACCCAGTACTTC. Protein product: CASSPVGTSGGGETQYF. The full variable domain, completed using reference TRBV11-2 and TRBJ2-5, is EAGVAQSPRYKIIEKRQSVAFWCNPISGHATLYWYQQILGQGPKLLIQFQNNGVVDDSQLPKDRFSAERLKGVDSTLKIQPAKLEDSAVYLCASSPVGTSGGGETQYFGPGTRLLVL.

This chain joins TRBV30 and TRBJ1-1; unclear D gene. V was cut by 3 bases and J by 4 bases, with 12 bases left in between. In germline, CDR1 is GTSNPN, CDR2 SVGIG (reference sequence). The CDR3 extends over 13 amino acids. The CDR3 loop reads CAWRSTPGTEAFF. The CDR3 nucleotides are TGTGCCTGGAGATCAACCCCGGGCACTGAAGCTTTCTTT.

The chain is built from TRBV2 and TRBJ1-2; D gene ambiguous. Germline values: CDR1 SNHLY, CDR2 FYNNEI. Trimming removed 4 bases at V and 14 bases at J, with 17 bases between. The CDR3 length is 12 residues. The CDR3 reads CASSVLDSARTF. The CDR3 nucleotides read TGTGCCAGCAGTGTACTGGACTCGGCTAGAACCTTC.

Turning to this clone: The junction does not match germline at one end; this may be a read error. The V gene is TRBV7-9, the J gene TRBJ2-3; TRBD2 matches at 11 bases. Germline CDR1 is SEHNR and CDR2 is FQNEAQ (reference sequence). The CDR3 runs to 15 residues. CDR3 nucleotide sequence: TGTGCCAGCAGCGTAGCGGGGGGGTACACAGATACGCAGTATTTT. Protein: CASSVAGGYTDTQYF.

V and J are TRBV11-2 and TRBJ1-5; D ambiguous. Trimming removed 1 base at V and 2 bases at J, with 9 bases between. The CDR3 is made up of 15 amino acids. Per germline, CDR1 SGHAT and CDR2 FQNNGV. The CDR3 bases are TGTGCCAGCAGCTTAGGTCCCTTAGGCAATCAGCCCCAGCATTTT. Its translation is CASSLGPLGNQPQHF.

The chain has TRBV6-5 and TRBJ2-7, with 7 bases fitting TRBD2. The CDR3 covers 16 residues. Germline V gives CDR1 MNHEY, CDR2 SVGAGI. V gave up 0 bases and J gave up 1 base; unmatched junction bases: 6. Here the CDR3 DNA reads TGTGCCAGCAGTTACTCGGGGCTAGCGGCTTCCTACGAGCAGTACTTC. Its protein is CASSYSGLAASYEQYF.

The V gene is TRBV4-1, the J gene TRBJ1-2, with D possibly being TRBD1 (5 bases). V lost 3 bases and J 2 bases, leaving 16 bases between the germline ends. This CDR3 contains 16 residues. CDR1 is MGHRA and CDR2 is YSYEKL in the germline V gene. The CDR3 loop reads CASSQPHRSRNYGYTF. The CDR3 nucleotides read TGCGCCAGCAGCCAGCCACACAGGTCGAGGAACTATGGCTACACCTTC.